Shown below are 3 T cell receptor beta chains from a single sample sequenced in a study of T cell therapy after organ transplantation. For these receptors, no antigen is known. The table came from immunoSEQ multiplex PCR; TCRdb's copy has only in-frame clones and leaves some out. The data contain 15,000 to 20,000 clones, around 80% of them singletons. Time point denoted: 4-8 weeks after completion of therapy. The sample consisted of CD8+ T cells from blood, taken after autologous CMV-specific T cell therapy. These receptors were taken from a human patient who had received a solid organ transplant and had CMV disease. Some of the T cells might come from the graft donor.

The J gene is TRBJ2-3, the V gene TRBV19; 15 bases line up with TRBD2. Germline V gene data show CDR1 as LNHDA and CDR2 as SQIVND (reference sequence). Germline trimming cut 3 bases from V and 6 bases from J; bases unmatched to any gene: 7. This CDR3 comprises 17 residues. CDR3 loop: CASSIGLAGGSWDTQYF. The CDR3 DNA reads as TGTGCCAGTAGTATCGGACTAGCGGGGGGGAGTTGGGATACGCAGTATTTT.

There are a few counts of this clone. The chain couples TRBV28 to TRBJ1-6; D remains ambiguous. The CDR3 is made up of 14 amino acids. Trimming removed 5 bases at V and 13 bases at J, with 18 bases between. CDR1 is MDHEN, CDR2 SYDVKM, per germline. The CDR3, as DNA: TGTGCCAGCAGTCATGGGGAAGGACCGATTCCCCTCCACTTT. It translates to CASSHGEGPIPLHF. The entire variable domain, with the rest obtained from reference TRBV28 and TRBJ1-6, is as follows: DVKVTQSSRYLVKRTGEKVFLECVQDMDHENMFWYRQDPGLGLRLIYFSYDVKMKEKGDIPEGYSVSREKKERFSLILESASTNQTSMYLCASSHGEGPIPLHFGNGTRLTVT.

This clone was observed once. The rearrangement uses TRBV27 and TRBJ2-1, with D maybe TRBD2 (6 bases). There are 16 residues in the CDR3. CDR1 and CDR2 (germline): MNHEY, SMNVEV (reference sequence). Trimming pared 1 base from V and 7 bases from J, leaving 17 bases between. The CDR3 region has the DNA TGTGCCAGCAGTTTATTAGGGGAGGCGGGGCCAAATGAGCAGTTCTTC. It is translated as CASSLLGEAGPNEQFF.